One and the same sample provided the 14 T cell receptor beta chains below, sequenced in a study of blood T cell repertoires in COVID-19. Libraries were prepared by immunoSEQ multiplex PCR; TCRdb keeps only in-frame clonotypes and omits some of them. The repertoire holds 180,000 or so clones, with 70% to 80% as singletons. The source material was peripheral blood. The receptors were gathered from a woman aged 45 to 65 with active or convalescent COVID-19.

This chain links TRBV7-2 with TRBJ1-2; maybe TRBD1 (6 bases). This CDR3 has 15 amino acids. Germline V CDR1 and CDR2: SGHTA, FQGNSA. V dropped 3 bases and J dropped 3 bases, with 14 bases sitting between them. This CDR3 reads CASSFRGAQDYGYTF. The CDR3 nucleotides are TGTGCCAGCAGCTTTCGGGGGGCGCAGGACTATGGCTACACCTTC.

The CDR3 sequence is CATSSDRGGYGYTF. DNA for the CDR3: TGTGCCACCAGCAGCGACAGGGGGGGCTATGGCTACACCTTC. V and J are TRBV15 and TRBJ1-2, with 9 nucleotides matching TRBD1. Germline V gene data show CDR1 as LNHNV and CDR2 as YYDKDF (reference sequence). V lost 3 bases, J lost 4 bases, and 3 bases stayed unmatched. The CDR3 loop spans 14 amino acids.

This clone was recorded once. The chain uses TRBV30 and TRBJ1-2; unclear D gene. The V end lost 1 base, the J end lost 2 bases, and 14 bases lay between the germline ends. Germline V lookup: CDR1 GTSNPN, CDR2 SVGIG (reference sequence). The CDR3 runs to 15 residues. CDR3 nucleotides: TGTGCCTGGAGTGCCCCGTCCGGGTCCAACTATGGCTACACCTTC. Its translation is CAWSAPSGSNYGYTF.

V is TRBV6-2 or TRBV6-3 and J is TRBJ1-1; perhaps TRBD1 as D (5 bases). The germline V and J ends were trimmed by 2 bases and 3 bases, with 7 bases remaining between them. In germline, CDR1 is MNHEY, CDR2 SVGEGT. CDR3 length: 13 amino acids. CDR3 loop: CASSYDRYTEAFF. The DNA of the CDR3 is TGTGCCAGCAGTTACGACAGATACACTGAAGCTTTCTTT.

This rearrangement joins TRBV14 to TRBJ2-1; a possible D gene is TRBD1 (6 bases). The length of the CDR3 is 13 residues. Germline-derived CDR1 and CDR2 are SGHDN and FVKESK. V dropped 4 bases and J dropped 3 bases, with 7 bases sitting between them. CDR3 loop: CASSPRGYNEQFF. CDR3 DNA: TGTGCCAGCAGCCCCAGGGGCTACAATGAGCAGTTCTTC.

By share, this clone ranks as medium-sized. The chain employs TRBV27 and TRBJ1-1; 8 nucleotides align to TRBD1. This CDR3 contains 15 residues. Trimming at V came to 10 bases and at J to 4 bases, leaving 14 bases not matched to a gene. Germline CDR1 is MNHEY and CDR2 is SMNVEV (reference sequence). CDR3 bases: TGTGCCACCATTAGAGGCAGGGGGCTGGGCACTGAAGCTTTCTTT. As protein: CATIRGRGLGTEAFF.

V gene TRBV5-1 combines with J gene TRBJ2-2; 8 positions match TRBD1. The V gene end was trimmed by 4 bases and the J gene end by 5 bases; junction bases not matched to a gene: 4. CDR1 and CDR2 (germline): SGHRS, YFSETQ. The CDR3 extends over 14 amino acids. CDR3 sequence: CASSIDRGTGELFF. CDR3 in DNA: TGCGCCAGCAGCATCGACAGGGGTACCGGGGAGCTGTTTTTT.

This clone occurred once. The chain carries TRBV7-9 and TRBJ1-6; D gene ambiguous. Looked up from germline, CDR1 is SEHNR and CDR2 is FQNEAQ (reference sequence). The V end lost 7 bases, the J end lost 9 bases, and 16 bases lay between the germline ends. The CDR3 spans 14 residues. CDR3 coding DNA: TGTGCCAGCACGCCAACCGAGTCTGCTTCACCCCTCCACTTT. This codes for CASTPTESASPLHF. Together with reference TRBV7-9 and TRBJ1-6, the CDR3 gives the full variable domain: DTGVSQNPRHKITKRGQNVTFRCDPISEHNRLYWYRQTLGQGPEFLTYFQNEAQLEKSRLLSDRFSAERPKGSFSTLEIQRTEQGDSAMYLCASTPTESASPLHFGNGTRLTVT.

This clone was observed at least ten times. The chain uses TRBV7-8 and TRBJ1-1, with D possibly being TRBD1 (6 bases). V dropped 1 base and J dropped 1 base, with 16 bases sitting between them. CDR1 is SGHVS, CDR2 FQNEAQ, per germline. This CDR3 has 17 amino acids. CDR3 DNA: TGTGCCAGCAGCTTAGGCGGACAGAGTAAACCGAACACTGAAGCTTTCTTT. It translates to CASSLGGQSKPNTEAFF.

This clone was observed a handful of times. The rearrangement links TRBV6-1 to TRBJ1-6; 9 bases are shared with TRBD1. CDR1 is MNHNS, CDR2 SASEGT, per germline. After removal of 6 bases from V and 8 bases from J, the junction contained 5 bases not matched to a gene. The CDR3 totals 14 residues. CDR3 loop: CASSYRGLDSPLHF. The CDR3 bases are TGTGCCAGCAGCTACAGGGGGCTTGATTCACCCCTCCACTTT.

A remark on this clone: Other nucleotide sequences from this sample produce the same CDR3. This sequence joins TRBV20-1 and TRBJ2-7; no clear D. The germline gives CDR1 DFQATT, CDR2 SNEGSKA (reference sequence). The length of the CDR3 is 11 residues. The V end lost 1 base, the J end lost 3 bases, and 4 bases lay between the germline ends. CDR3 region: CSARASYEQYF. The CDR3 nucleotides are TGCAGTGCTAGAGCCAGCTACGAGCAGTACTTC.

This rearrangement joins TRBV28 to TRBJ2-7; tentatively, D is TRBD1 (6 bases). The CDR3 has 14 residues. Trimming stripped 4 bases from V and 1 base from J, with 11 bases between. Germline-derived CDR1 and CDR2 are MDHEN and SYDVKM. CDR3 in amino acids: CASSSPGHSYEQYF. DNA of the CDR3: TGTGCCAGCAGTTCCCCGGGACATTCCTACGAGCAGTACTTC.

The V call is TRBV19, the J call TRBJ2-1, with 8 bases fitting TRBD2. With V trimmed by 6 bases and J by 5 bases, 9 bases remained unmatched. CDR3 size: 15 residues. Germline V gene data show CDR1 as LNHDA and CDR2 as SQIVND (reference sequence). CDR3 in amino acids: CASRTGTRGNNEQFF. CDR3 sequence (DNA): TGTGCCAGTAGGACCGGGACTAGGGGGAACAATGAGCAGTTCTTC.

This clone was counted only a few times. The CDR3 DNA reads TGTGCCAGCTCCGTGCGGGACAGACCTAACTATGGCTACACCTTC. Translation gives CASSVRDRPNYGYTF. The chain couples TRBV6-5 to TRBJ1-2; TRBD1 aligns across 7 bases. Germline V gene sequence: CDR1 MNHEY, CDR2 SVGAGI. CDR3 length: 15 residues. Unmatched junction bases numbered 9, after V lost 8 bases and J lost 0 bases.